A selection of T cell receptor beta chains follows, all from one sample in a study of cytomegalovirus exposure and HLA in healthy donors. Sequencing was performed with immunoSEQ multiplex PCR; in TCRdb, only in-frame clones are kept and a portion is missing. In the table there are some 170,000 clones, roughly 86% of which are singletons. The sequenced sample consisted of PBMCs. These receptors all come from a man between 18 and 29 years old in good health and CMV-seropositive. Both conserved end residues are part of each CDR3. A D gene is named only where the DNA matches it firmly.

>.|TRBV9
CASSGAKFETQYF
>.|TRBV5-4
CASSLADWGEYTF
>.|TRBV19
CASSIPPPGSTNEKLFF
>TRBD2|TRBV6-5
CASTPGGVEQYF
>.|TRBV7-8
CASSLFGQTYEQYF
>TRBD1|TRBV10-3
CAIRDRGGNQPQHF
>TRBD1|TRBV6-6
CASRDREFSEQYF
>.|TRBV28
CASSLGQIYGYTF
>.|TRBV5-8
CASSFLRVNYEQYF
>TRBD1|TRBV7-2
CASRSDRGQETQYF
>TRBD2|TRBV6-4
CASSETSGAETQYF
>TRBD1|TRBV6-6
CASSYPGQGINQPQHF
>.|TRBV7-2
CASSTAGSNYGYTF
>.|TRBV4-2
CASSQEGLQTAYGYTF
>TRBD1|TRBV28
CASSAYRGGQYF
>TRBD2|TRBV7-2
CASSLSAGTSSSTDTQYF
>TRBD2|TRBV5-1
CASSTAGSEQYF
>.|TRBV7-2
CASSPRAKDTQYF
>.|TRBV19
CASSNLERTYEQYF
>TRBD1|TRBV28
CASSFGTGGLYEQYF
>.|TRBV5-6
CASSSRPDQPQHF
>TRBD1|TRBV7-3
CASRGTEYTEAFF
>TRBD1|TRBV13
CASSFGTGNREQYF
>.|TRBV6-4
CASSDSSNTGELFF
>.|TRBV4-3
CASSLEAGQKVHGYTF
>TRBD1|TRBV10-3
CAISGPGQGNSPLHF
>.|TRBV27
CASSLNPLYEQYF
>.|TRBV7-2
CASSRQATGRTYEQYF
>.|TRBV11-2
CASSTRGTGELFF
>.|TRBV30
CALSNYGYTF
>TRBD2|TRBV9
CASSVQASGSVEQFF
>.|TRBV6-5
CASSYSSGHNEQFF
>TRBD1|TRBV11-2
CASSTQTGGTGDTQYF
>TRBD2|TRBV5-1
CASSLYSGAGNEQFF
>.|TRBV10-3
CAISPGGGNQPQHF
>.|TRBV2
CATSGDRYGYTF
>TRBD1|TRBV18
CASSPTGNNEKLFF
>TRBD1|TRBV6-1
CASRTTGGWGYTF